Below are 32 T cell receptor beta chains sequenced from a single sample in a study of glioma-infiltrating T cells. Amplification of TCR alpha and beta CDR3 regions from RNA used iRepertoire nested multiplex PCR. TCRdb re-called the multiplex PCR reads through MiXCR, storing one row per CDR3 protein. The sample holds roughly 130,000 distinct CDR3 sequences, about 22% seen once. The sequenced sample consisted of glioma tissue, nonneoplastic brain tissue, or PBMCs (not recorded which). These receptors all stem from a human donor with low-grade glioma or glioblastoma, undergoing nonglioma brain surgery, or in good health (not recorded which).

Turning to this clonotype: It may be a read error: a sequence one base away is much more abundant. This chain's CDR3 is CSASSGTNYGYSF. CDR3 DNA sequence: TGCAGTGCTTCATCCGGGACTAACTATGGCTACAGCTTC. This chain joins TRBV20-1 and TRBJ1-2, with a tentative D call TRBD1 (5 bases). Germline CDR1 and CDR2: DFQATT and SNEGSKA (reference sequence). The CDR3 length is 13 residues.

Notes on this clonotype: A much larger clone differs by one base, so this may be a read error. V usage is TRBV20-1 and J usage is TRBJ1-5, with TRBD1 as a possible D gene (6 bases). Germline CDR1 reads DFQATT; CDR2 reads SNEGSKA (reference sequence). CDR3 length: 16 amino acids. The CDR3 DNA reads as TGCAGTGCTAGAGACCCCGGAGGGGGGAGCAATCAGCCCCATCATTTT. It specifies CSARDPGGGSNQPHHF.

This clonotype has ten or more counts. The rearrangement links TRBV6-1 to TRBJ1-1, with D hard to call. Germline V gene data show CDR1 as MNHNS and CDR2 as SASEGT. V was trimmed by 7 bases and J by 4 bases, leaving 10 bases between them. CDR3 length equals 12 residues. The CDR3 DNA sequence: TGTGCCAGCACAGGTTATGCCACTGAAGCTTTCTTT. As protein: CASTGYATEAFF.

This clonotype was counted ten times or more. The chain carries TRBV24-1 and TRBJ2-3; D gene unclear. Between the trimmed V and J ends, which lost 3 bases and 2 bases, there was a span of 17 bases. This CDR3 is 17 amino acids long. Germline assignment: CDR1 KGHDR and CDR2 SFDVKD. In nucleotides, the CDR3 is TGTGCCACCAGTGATCCGGGCCTCCACGCTGACACAGATACGCAGTATTTT. Amino acid sequence: CATSDPGLHADTDTQYF.

The CDR3 loop reads CASILGGNTEAFF. The CDR3 region has the DNA TGTGCCAGCATTCTAGGCGGGAACACTGAAGCTTTCTTT. The chain combines TRBV12-3 or TRBV12-4 with TRBJ1-1; D is unresolved. V was trimmed by 7 bases and J by 1 base, leaving 10 bases between them. The CDR3 covers 13 residues.

This clonotype was seen a single time. This sequence joins TRBV4-3 and TRBJ1-2; 11 bases are a match to TRBD1. Germline CDR1 LGHNA, CDR2 YSLEER. The J segment lost 5 bases and the V segment lost 3 bases, leaving 14 bases of the junction unmatched. CDR3 length: 18 residues. In DNA form, the CDR3 reads TGCGCCAGCAGCCACGTGGGTTACGGGACAGGGGGAGAGTATGGCTACACCTTC. Its protein is CASSHVGYGTGGEYGYTF.

The chain recombines TRBV10-3 with TRBJ1-1; 7 bases agree with TRBD1. The V gene's germline CDR1 is ENHRY and CDR2 SYGVKD. The CDR3 covers 15 residues. Trimming cost V 3 bases and J 2 bases; bases outside gene matches: 6. As DNA, the CDR3 is TGTGCCATCAGTGATGTAGGACAGGTTAACACTGAAGCTTTCTTT. Translating it yields CAISDVGQVNTEAFF.

The chain combines TRBV19 with TRBJ1-2; perhaps TRBD1 as D (6 bases). Trimming took 8 bases from V and 4 from J, leaving 11 bases between them. The germline V gene has CDR1 LNHDA and CDR2 SQIVND (reference sequence). This CDR3 has 12 residues. CDR3 in amino acids: CASSQGLYGYTF. The CDR3 coding sequence is TGTGCCAGTTCACAGGGCCTCTATGGCTACACCTTC. The whole variable domain, filled in from reference TRBV19 and TRBJ1-2, reads DGGITQSPKYLFRKEGQNVTLSCEQNLNHDAMYWYRQDPGQGLRLIYYSQIVNDFQKGDIAEGYSVSREKKESFPLTVTSAQKNPTAFYLCASSQGLYGYTFGSGTRLTVV.

In nucleotides, the CDR3 is TGTGCCAGTAGTATTGAGGGGGATTGGGGCAATCAGCCCCAGCATTTT. Translation: CASSIEGDWGNQPQHF. The V call is TRBV19, the J call TRBJ1-5, with a weak D call TRBD1 (6 bases). Germline CDR1 reads LNHDA; CDR2 reads SQIVND (reference sequence). This CDR3 spans 16 amino acids. Trimming stripped 3 bases from V and 2 bases from J, with 14 bases between.

This clonotype came up many times. V is TRBV28 and J is TRBJ2-2, with unresolved D. The CDR3 has 13 residues. Trimming shortened V by 6 bases and J by 2 bases, and 7 bases separated the two germline ends. The germline V gene has CDR1 MDHEN and CDR2 SYDVKM. This CDR3 reads CASRTENTGELFF. The CDR3 DNA sequence: TGTGCCAGCAGAACAGAAAACACCGGGGAGCTGTTTTTT.

This clonotype showed up just a few times. The chain uses TRBV3-1 and TRBJ1-5; D not certain. The CDR3 is made up of 15 amino acids. Germline CDR1 LGHDT, CDR2 YNNKEL (reference sequence). Trimming removed 1 base at V and 3 bases at J, with 10 bases between. The CDR3 spells CASSQGWKDNQPQHF. The CDR3, as DNA: TGTGCCAGCAGCCAAGGTTGGAAAGACAATCAGCCCCAGCATTTT.

As for this clonotype: A much more abundant neighbour one base away suggests this may be a read error. The V call is TRBV4-1, the J call TRBJ2-1, with 8 positions matching TRBD2. The J call may be faulty, since TRBJ2-7 better matches the DNA end. CDR1 is MGHRA, CDR2 YSYEKL, per germline. CDR3 length: 16 amino acids. In DNA, the CDR3 is TGCGCCAGCAGCCAGTCTACTAGCGGCAAACTCAATGAGCAGTACTTC. Translation gives CASSQSTSGKLNEQYF.

J is TRBJ1-1 and V is TRBV20-1; the match to TRBD1 covers 8 bases. The germline V gene encodes CDR1 DFQATT and CDR2 SNEGSKA (reference sequence). Unmatched junction bases numbered 10, after V lost 5 bases and J lost 5 bases. The length of the CDR3 is 14 residues. The CDR3 reads CSARRTGGGTEAFF. In DNA, the CDR3 is TGCAGTGCTCGCCGAACAGGGGGGGGGACTGAAGCTTTCTTT.

This clonotype was seen a handful of times. The rearrangement uses TRBV7-9 and TRBJ1-1; D is undetermined. The CDR3 length is 14 residues. Trimming took off 4 bases at V and 4 bases at J, with 13 bases between the two ends. CDR1 is SEHNR and CDR2 is FQNEAQ in the germline V gene (reference sequence). The CDR3 reads CASSSMQVATEAFF. CDR3 nucleotides: TGTGCCAGCAGCTCGATGCAGGTGGCCACTGAAGCTTTCTTT.

This clonotype was seen many times. The V call is TRBV20-1, the J call TRBJ2-7; 8 bases fit TRBD2. V was pared by 7 bases and J by 6 bases, with 14 bases of the junction left unmatched. Germline assignment: CDR1 DFQATT and CDR2 SNEGSKA (reference sequence). The CDR3 contains 14 residues. CDR3 sequence (DNA): TGCAGTGTCCCAAGCGGGGGCCCCCTGGGCGAGCAGTACGTC. Its protein is CSVPSGGPLGEQYV.

This clonotype was picked up many times. The V and J genes are TRBV27 and TRBJ1-5; the match to TRBD1 covers 8 bases. Unmatched junction bases numbered 4, after V lost 5 bases and J lost 1 base. The germline V gene has CDR1 MNHEY and CDR2 SMNVEV (reference sequence). The CDR3 has 15 residues. CDR3 in DNA: TGTGCCAGCAGTGGGACAGGTTGGAGCAATCAGCCCCAGCATTTT. Translating gives CASSGTGWSNQPQHF.

The chain links TRBV7-2 to TRBJ2-7; tentative D call: TRBD1 (5 bases). The CDR3 loop spans 14 amino acids. Between the trimmed V and J ends, which lost 5 bases and 6 bases, there was a span of 17 bases. Germline V gene lookup returns CDR1 SGHTA and CDR2 FQGNSA. CDR3 amino acids: CASSPRVMLGEQYV. The CDR3 region has the DNA TGTGCCAGCAGCCCCAGGGTAATGCTCGGCGAGCAGTACGTC.

This chain connects TRBV20-1 to TRBJ1-5; D unresolved. The CDR3 is 13 amino acids. Trimming shortened V by 2 bases and J by 3 bases, and 8 bases separated the two germline ends. Germline V gene lookup returns CDR1 DFQATT and CDR2 SNEGSKA (reference sequence). The CDR3: CSARLTHNQPQHF. In DNA, the CDR3 is TGCAGTGCTAGACTTACTCACAATCAGCCCCAGCATTTT.

This clonotype was detected a few times. The CDR3 region has the DNA TGTGCCAGCAGCTTGGACTATTCCTACGAGCAGTACGTC. Its translation is CASSLDYSYEQYV. The chain is built from TRBV7-2 and TRBJ2-7; weak D call: TRBD2 (6 bases). Trimming took off 3 bases at V and 1 base at J, with 7 bases between the two ends. The germline CDR1 and CDR2 sequences are SGHTA and FQGNSA. There are 13 residues in the CDR3.

This clonotype was observed at least ten times. The J gene is TRBJ1-2, the V gene TRBV27; no firm D call. Trimming took 6 bases from V and 4 from J, leaving 15 bases between them. The CDR3 consists of 14 residues. Germline V gives CDR1 MNHEY, CDR2 SMNVEV (reference sequence). This CDR3 reads CASRPATVIYGYTF. Written as DNA, the CDR3 is TGTGCCAGCAGGCCAGCAACAGTGATCTATGGCTACACCTTC.

This clonotype turned up a few times. The rearrangement joins TRBV7-9 to TRBJ2-2, with 10 bases that match TRBD1. V was pared by 2 bases and J by 5 bases, with 5 bases of the junction left unmatched. This CDR3 spans 16 amino acids. In germline, CDR1 is SEHNR, CDR2 FQNEAQ (reference sequence). The CDR3 sequence is CASSLMRDRGTGELFF. Written as DNA, the CDR3 is TGTGCCAGCAGCTTAATGCGGGACAGGGGAACCGGGGAGCTGTTTTTT.

This clonotype was detected only a few times. This chain connects TRBV7-2 to TRBJ2-3; 11 bases map to TRBD2. This CDR3 has 15 amino acids. J lost 5 bases, V lost 5 bases, and 6 bases had no gene match. CDR1 is SGHTA, CDR2 FQGNSA, per germline. CDR3 sequence (DNA): TGTGCCAGCAGCGTTAGCGGGGGGGCAAGAGATACGCAGTATTTT. Translated, it gives CASSVSGGARDTQYF.

This clonotype was seen only a few times. The CDR3 spells CASSQDASGSTDTQYF. The CDR3 nucleotides read TGTGCCAGCAGCCAAGATGCAAGCGGGAGCACAGATACGCAGTATTTT. The rearrangement links TRBV3-1 to TRBJ2-3, with TRBD2 as a possible D gene (6 bases). The CDR3 runs to 16 residues. Germline assignment: CDR1 LGHDT and CDR2 YNNKEL (reference sequence). Trimming pared 0 bases from V and 0 bases from J, leaving 10 bases between.

V is TRBV2 and J is TRBJ1-3; no reliable D call. The CDR3 runs 15 residues. CDR1 and CDR2 from the germline V gene are SNHLY and FYNNEI. V gave up 3 bases and J gave up 2 bases, with 11 bases separating them. The DNA for the CDR3 is TGTGCCAGCAGTGAGGAGGGTTTCGCTGGAAACACCATATATTTT. Translated, it gives CASSEEGFAGNTIYF.

This clonotype was recorded a few times. The chain recombines TRBV11-2 with TRBJ2-5; perhaps TRBD2 as D (7 bases). Trimming shortened V by 1 base and J by 4 bases, and 13 bases separated the two germline ends. Germline V CDR1 and CDR2: SGHAT, FQNNGV. The CDR3 has 15 residues. CDR3 amino acids: CASSLALAGAETQYF. The CDR3 nucleotides are TGTGCCAGCAGCTTAGCGTTGGCGGGGGCAGAGACCCAGTACTTC. Supplemented by reference TRBV11-2 and TRBJ2-5, the full variable domain reads EAGVAQSPRYKIIEKRQSVAFWCNPISGHATLYWYQQILGQGPKLLIQFQNNGVVDDSQLPKDRFSAERLKGVDSTLKIQPAKLEDSAVYLCASSLALAGAETQYFGPGTRLLVL.

Only a few counts were recorded for this clonotype. The gene calls are TRBV7-2 and TRBJ2-5; TRBD2 might be the D (6 bases). V lost 1 base and J lost 1, with 7 bases in between. CDR3 length: 14 amino acids. Germline assignment: CDR1 SGHTA and CDR2 FQGNSA. The CDR3 DNA reads as TGTGCCAGCAGCTTAGGGACTACCCAAGAGACCCAGTACTTC. It translates to CASSLGTTQETQYF.

This clonotype turned up a few times. The chain combines TRBV20-1 with TRBJ2-1; 15 positions agree with TRBD2. After removal of 5 bases from V and 2 bases from J, the junction contained 4 bases not matched to a gene. Germline CDR1 and CDR2: DFQATT and SNEGSKA (reference sequence). The CDR3 contains 16 residues. CDR3 sequence reads: CSAFGLAGGTYNEQFF. Written as DNA, the CDR3 is TGCAGTGCTTTCGGACTAGCGGGGGGGACCTACAATGAGCAGTTCTTC.

The J gene is TRBJ2-2, the V gene TRBV6-6; the D gene could be TRBD1 or TRBD2 (6 bases each). The ends were cut back, 2 bases at V and 5 bases at J, with 9 bases in the middle. The CDR3 is 14 amino acids. Germline CDR1 MNHNY, CDR2 SVGAGI (reference sequence). CDR3 sequence: CASSYGGRTGELFF. CDR3 nucleotides: TGTGCCAGCAGTTACGGGGGGCGGACCGGGGAGCTGTTTTTT.

This clonotype came up many times. At one end, the junction sequence differs from germline, possibly due to a read error. The V call is TRBV7-7, the J call TRBJ2-3; D might be TRBD1 or TRBD2, each matching 6 bases. The germline CDR1 and CDR2 sequences are SSHAT and FNYEAQ (reference sequence). The CDR3 totals 12 residues. As DNA, the CDR3 is TGTGCTAGCAGCTTAGGAGGGGGTACGCAGTATTTT. Amino acid sequence: CASSLGGGTQYF.

There are a few counts of this clonotype. The chain recombines TRBV7-9 with TRBJ2-1; 9 bases are shared with TRBD1. The germline gives CDR1 SEHNR, CDR2 FQNEAQ (reference sequence). After removal of 5 bases from V and 6 bases from J, the junction contained 11 bases not matched to a gene. CDR3 length: 16 amino acids. The CDR3 DNA follows: TGTGCCAGCAGCCTTCGACGGACAGGGGAAGGCAATGAGCAGTTCTTC. It yields the protein CASSLRRTGEGNEQFF.

This clonotype was observed many times. The V and J genes are TRBV6-6 and TRBJ2-3; 7 positions agree with TRBD2. Germline V gene data show CDR1 as MNHNY and CDR2 as SVGAGI (reference sequence). V was pared by 0 bases and J by 6 bases, with 9 bases of the junction left unmatched. The CDR3 consists of 16 residues. For the CDR3, the DNA is TGTGCCAGCAGTTACTCGGGTAGCGGGCGTTGGGATACGCAGTATTTT. Amino acid sequence: CASSYSGSGRWDTQYF.

Notes on this clonotype: Just one base apart from a much larger clone, this may be a read error. The J gene is TRBJ2-3, the V gene TRBV27, with a possible D match to TRBD2 (7 bases). Germline lookup yields CDR1 MNHEY and CDR2 SMNVEV (reference sequence). CDR3 length equals 16 residues. Trimming removed 5 bases at V and 3 bases at J, with 18 bases between. The CDR3 DNA is TGTGCCAGCAGTGATTACACAGGGAGGGTGACAGATACGCAGTATTTT. Encoded protein: CASSDYTGRVTDTQYF.